This T cell receptor beta chain was documented in a study of memory CD4+ T cells and cytomegalovirus serostatus. Study-wide context: This sample comes from healthy Belgian adults, several CMV seropositive, 24 seronegative.

In the authors' methods: Out-of-frame sequences were removed, leaving 2,204,828 distinct TCRbeta sequences. The method was immunoSEQ multiplex PCR; TCRdb's version includes in-frame clones alone and lacks a portion of them. V and J calls and clone size are those listed in that table; D and trimming were worked out from the DNA. The sample yields roughly 49,000 clones, roughly four fifths seen once. Single viable CD3+CD4+CD8-CD45RO+ cells were sorted as the memory CD4+ T cells. Findings of the study overall: The CMV-associated TCR signature appears largely within the CD4+ memory repertoire. Of 150 to 200 reported CMV TCRbeta sequences, under 70 were found in memory CD4+ repertoires.

This clone was observed a few times. Its matching antigen is unknown. Germline lookup yields CDR1 KGHSH and CDR2 LQKENI. The V end was cut by 2 bases, the J end by 1 base, with 14 bases between. The CDR3 covers 16 residues. Source material: memory CD4+ T cells from blood. This sequence was found in an adult in good health and CMV-seronegative. The J gene is TRBJ1-1, the V gene TRBV18; D is ambiguous. DNA for the CDR3: TGTGCCAGCTCACCAAGTTCGGTACAGAGGAACACTGAAGCTTTCTTT. Residues: CASSPSSVQRNTEAFF. The full variable domain, with the rest looked up from reference TRBV18 and TRBJ1-1, is NAGVMQNPRHLVRRRGQEARLRCSPMKGHSHVYWYRQLPEEGLKFMVYLQKENIIDESGMPKERFSAEFPKEGPSILRIQQVVRGDSAAYFCASSPSSVQRNTEAFFGQGTRLTVV.